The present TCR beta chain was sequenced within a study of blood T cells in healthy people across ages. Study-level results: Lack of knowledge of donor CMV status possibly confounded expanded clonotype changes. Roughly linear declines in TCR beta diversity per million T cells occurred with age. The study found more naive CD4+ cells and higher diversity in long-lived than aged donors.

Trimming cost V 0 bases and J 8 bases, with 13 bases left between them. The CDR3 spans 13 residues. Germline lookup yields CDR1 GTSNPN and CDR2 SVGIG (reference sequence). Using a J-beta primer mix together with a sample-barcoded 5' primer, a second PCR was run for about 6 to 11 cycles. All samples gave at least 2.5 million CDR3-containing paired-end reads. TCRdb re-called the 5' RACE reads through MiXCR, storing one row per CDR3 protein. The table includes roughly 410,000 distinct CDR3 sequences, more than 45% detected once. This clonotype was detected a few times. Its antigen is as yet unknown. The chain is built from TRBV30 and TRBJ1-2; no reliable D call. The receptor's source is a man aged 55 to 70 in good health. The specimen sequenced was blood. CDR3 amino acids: CAWSVILAGGYTF. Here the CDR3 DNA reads TGTGCCTGGAGTGTAATACTGGCAGGAGGCTACACCTTC.